Each of the 25 T cell receptor beta chains below was sequenced from the same sample in a study of CD8+ T cells in alopecia areata. The treatment: oral pan-JAK inhibitor, 5-10 mg twice daily. After isolation, RNA underwent reverse transcription to generate cDNA as the sequencing template. Using immunoSEQ multiplex PCR, the repertoire was profiled, and TCRdb retains in-frame clones only, with some absent. This sample carries about 190,000 clones, 64% of them seen once, and the ten largest clones take roughly 4.2%. Sequenced here: CD4+ T cells sorted from blood, sampled at week 4, from a patient treated with tofacitinib. The receptors derive from a human donor with alopecia areata.

This chain connects TRBV6-5 to TRBJ2-2, with a tentative D call TRBD2 (5 bases). CDR3 length equals 12 residues. V lost 5 bases and J lost 7, with 8 bases in between. The germline CDR1 and CDR2 sequences are MNHEY and SVGAGI. CDR3 loop: CASSLGVGELFF. The DNA of the CDR3 is TGTGCCAGCAGTCTCGGGGTCGGGGAGCTGTTTTTT.

The rearrangement joins TRBV2 to TRBJ2-5; a weak D match, TRBD1 (5 bases). The length of the CDR3 is 17 residues. Deletions cut 6 bases from V and 5 bases from J, with 25 bases between. Germline V gives CDR1 SNHLY, CDR2 FYNNEI. CDR3 region: CASSKSLFSRADETQYF. The CDR3 DNA sequence: TGTGCCAGCAGCAAATCCCTATTCAGCAGGGCGGATGAGACCCAGTACTTC.

This clone has only a few counts. The chain couples TRBV5-1 to TRBJ1-6; possibly TRBD1 for D (6 bases). This CDR3 region has 14 residues. The germline gives CDR1 SGHRS, CDR2 YFSETQ. V gave up 1 base and J gave up 8 bases, with 10 bases separating them. The CDR3 DNA reads as TGCGCCAGCAGCTTGCAGGGGTCGGATTCACCCCTCCACTTT. It translates to CASSLQGSDSPLHF.

The chain is built from TRBV4-3 and TRBJ1-2; no clear D gene. The germline V gene has CDR1 LGHNA and CDR2 YSLEER. This CDR3 has 15 amino acids. V gave up 3 bases and J gave up 3 bases, with 14 bases separating them. The chain's CDR3 is CASSHKLDSDYGYTF. CDR3 DNA sequence: TGCGCCAGCAGCCACAAGTTGGACTCTGACTATGGCTACACCTTC.

This clone showed up just a few times. The rearrangement uses TRBV7-9 and TRBJ2-1; 9 bases are a match to TRBD2. The V gene end was trimmed by 4 bases and the J gene end by 2 bases; junction bases not matched to a gene: 9. The CDR3 loop spans 17 amino acids. Germline values: CDR1 SEHNR, CDR2 FQNEAQ (reference sequence). This CDR3 reads CASSSSRLAGTYNEQFF. CDR3 in DNA: TGTGCCAGCAGCTCAAGCCGCCTAGCGGGGACCTACAATGAGCAGTTCTTC.

This clone was seen more than once but under ten times. The rearrangement links TRBV5-1 to TRBJ2-2; 7 positions match TRBD1. The CDR3 totals 15 residues. The germline gives CDR1 SGHRS, CDR2 YFSETQ. The V segment lost 2 bases and the J segment 0 bases; nucleotides outside the gene matches: 1. CDR3: CASSLQGPNTGELFF. In nucleotides, the CDR3 is TGCGCCAGCAGCTTACAGGGGCCGAACACCGGGGAGCTGTTTTTT.

This clone was counted only a few times. This chain joins TRBV11-2 and TRBJ2-5; no reliable D call. This CDR3 contains 14 residues. Germline CDR1 SGHAT, CDR2 FQNNGV. Between the trimmed V and J ends, which lost 3 bases and 1 base, there was a span of 9 bases. The CDR3 region is CASSFQAGQETQYF. The CDR3 bases are TGTGCCAGCAGCTTCCAAGCCGGCCAAGAGACCCAGTACTTC.

J is TRBJ1-3 and V is TRBV30; D remains unclear. The germline CDR1 and CDR2 sequences are GTSNPN and SVGIG (reference sequence). V lost 4 bases and J lost 0, with 10 bases in between. The CDR3 length is 14 residues. The CDR3 bases are TGTGCCTGGACCTTTAAGGGCTCTGGAAACACCATATATTTT. Protein product: CAWTFKGSGNTIYF. Filled out from reference TRBV30 and TRBJ1-3, the complete variable domain reads SQTIHQWPATLVQPVGSPLSLECTVEGTSNPNLYWYRQAAGRGLQLLFYSVGIGQISSEVPQNLSASRPQDRQFILSSKKLLLSDSGFYLCAWTFKGSGNTIYFGEGSWLTVV.

This chain joins TRBV2 and TRBJ1-2; TRBD1 is a possible D gene (6 bases). Germline values: CDR1 SNHLY, CDR2 FYNNEI. The CDR3 is made up of 15 amino acids. V was trimmed by 4 bases and J by 4 bases, leaving 16 bases between them. The CDR3: CASSGATGRLYGYTF. The CDR3 bases are TGTGCCAGCAGTGGGGCGACAGGCCGTCTCTATGGCTACACCTTC.

This clone was recorded once. This sequence joins TRBV5-1 and TRBJ2-5; 9 bases fit TRBD1. V lost 4 bases and J lost 0; bases outside the gene matches: 7. Germline lookup yields CDR1 SGHRS and CDR2 YFSETQ. The CDR3 totals 16 residues. The CDR3: CASSVGTGKYQETQYF. The CDR3 DNA sequence: TGCGCCAGCAGCGTTGGGACAGGGAAGTACCAAGAGACCCAGTACTTC.

V is TRBV29-1 and J is TRBJ1-2; the D is unclear. The CDR3 runs to 11 residues. V was clipped by 6 bases and J by 8 bases, with 13 bases between them. CDR1 is SQVTM and CDR2 is ANQGSEA in the germline V gene. The CDR3 is CSVGPSGGYTF. The CDR3 DNA follows: TGCAGCGTGGGCCCCTCGGGGGGCTACACCTTC.

This chain uses TRBV29-1 with TRBJ1-1; D gene ambiguous. The V gene lost 6 bases and the J gene lost 0 bases, with 11 bases spanning the gap. The CDR3 totals 13 residues. CDR1 and CDR2 from the germline V gene are SQVTM and ANQGSEA. The CDR3 DNA reads as TGCAGCGTCAATCGGGCCATGAACACTGAAGCTTTCTTT. Translation gives CSVNRAMNTEAFF.

This clone showed up just a few times. The rearrangement joins TRBV11-3 to TRBJ2-5, with D possibly being TRBD2 (5 bases). The V gene's germline CDR1 is SGHNT and CDR2 YENEEA. This CDR3 is 15 amino acids long. The V end lost 5 bases, the J end lost 5 bases, and 18 bases lay between the germline ends. The CDR3 nucleotides read TGTGCCAGCAGCAAAGCGGTCGTCCCCCAGGAGACCCAGTACTTC. Its translation is CASSKAVVPQETQYF.

This clone was seen only once. The chain recombines TRBV6-1 with TRBJ1-5, with D tentatively TRBD1 (5 bases). The germline gives CDR1 MNHNS, CDR2 SASEGT. The CDR3 extends over 14 amino acids. Trimming pared 6 bases from V and 0 bases from J, leaving 9 bases between. CDR3 region: CASRAGHSNQPQHF. Written as DNA, the CDR3 is TGTGCCAGCAGGGCAGGGCATAGCAATCAGCCCCAGCATTTT.

This clone was detected only once. V is TRBV5-6 and J is TRBJ2-7; D not certain. Germline CDR1 reads SGHDT; CDR2 reads YYEEEE. CDR3 length: 14 residues. The V gene lost 0 bases and the J gene lost 3 bases, with 10 bases spanning the gap. CDR3 amino acids: CASSLDGVLYEQYF. The CDR3 DNA reads as TGTGCCAGCAGCTTGGATGGGGTACTCTACGAGCAGTACTTC.

The V call is TRBV1, the J call TRBJ1-1. TRBV1 is termed a pseudogene. The CDR3 consists of 16 residues. In DNA form, the CDR3 reads TGCACCAGCAGCCAAGATGATTTTAGTTCGGGGGCGGGAGCTTTCTTT. Its protein product is CTSSQDDFSSGAGAFF.

V is TRBV4-3 and J is TRBJ1-2; D is undetermined. The germline V and J ends were trimmed by 0 bases and 6 bases, with 14 bases remaining between them. Germline CDR1 LGHNA, CDR2 YSLEER. There are 15 residues in the CDR3. The CDR3 DNA is TGCGCCAGCAGCCAAGATCGCCACTCCCCCGATGGCTACACCTTC. Its translation: CASSQDRHSPDGYTF.

The chain has TRBV11-2 and TRBJ2-7; D is ambiguous. V was shortened by 1 base and J by 2 bases, with 18 bases between the two germline ends. The CDR3 has 17 amino acids. The germline V gene has CDR1 SGHAT and CDR2 FQNNGV. Written as DNA, the CDR3 is TGTGCCAGCAGCTTAGGTCGAATAACCGAGAGCACCTACGAGCAGTACTTC. This translates into CASSLGRITESTYEQYF.

The V call is TRBV5-6, the J call TRBJ1-1; 7 bases fit TRBD1. The trim removed 4 bases at V and 1 base at J, leaving 4 bases unmatched. CDR1 is SGHDT and CDR2 is YYEEEE in the germline V gene. This CDR3 has 14 amino acids. The CDR3 sequence is CASSGGTANTEAFF. The DNA for the CDR3 is TGTGCCAGCAGCGGCGGGACAGCGAACACTGAAGCTTTCTTT.

The chain recombines TRBV23-1 with TRBJ1-6, with TRBD1 matching over 7 bases. TRBV23-1 carries the ORF label, with uncertain function. The V and J ends lost 1 base and 5 bases, in that order; junction bases with no gene match: 20. The CDR3 has 21 amino acids. Here the CDR3 reads CASSQFSPATLDRDNNSPLHF. The CDR3 DNA reads TGCGCCAGCAGTCAATTCTCCCCCGCCACCTTAGACAGGGACAATAATTCACCCCTCCACTTT.

The V and J genes are TRBV28 and TRBJ2-5, with TRBD1 identical over 7 bases. Germline V gene lookup returns CDR1 MDHEN and CDR2 SYDVKM. V shed 0 bases and J 2 bases; nucleotides not matched to a gene: 0. The CDR3 is 14 amino acids. The CDR3 sequence: CASSLWTGQETQYF. The CDR3 DNA reads as TGTGCCAGCAGTTTATGGACAGGGCAAGAGACCCAGTACTTC.

The chain recombines TRBV10-3 with TRBJ2-3, with TRBD2 identical over 12 bases. Per the germline V gene, CDR1 is ENHRY and CDR2 is SYGVKD. CDR3 size: 20 residues. The ends lost 0 bases at V and 1 base at J; junction bases unmatched: 11. CDR3 amino acids: CAISESPPSLAGGRTDTQYF. CDR3 nucleotide sequence: TGTGCCATCAGTGAGTCCCCTCCATCACTAGCGGGGGGTCGCACAGATACGCAGTATTTT.

CDR3 residues: CATRPRESSYEQYF. Written as DNA, the CDR3 is TGTGCCACCAGACCGCGAGAGAGCTCCTACGAGCAGTACTTC. The V and J genes are TRBV15 and TRBJ2-7; D uncertain. The ends were cut back, 6 bases at V and 0 bases at J, with 12 bases in the middle. The CDR3 consists of 14 residues. The germline gives CDR1 LNHNV, CDR2 YYDKDF (reference sequence).

This clone was seen more than once but under ten times. This rearrangement joins TRBV4-1 to TRBJ1-1; D remains unclear. Deletions cut 5 bases from V and 4 bases from J, with 14 bases between. This CDR3 is 14 amino acids long. From germline, CDR1 is MGHRA and CDR2 YSYEKL. CDR3 sequence reads: CASSSTRQVTEAFF. Here the CDR3 DNA reads TGCGCCAGCAGCTCTACGAGGCAGGTCACTGAAGCTTTCTTT.

The genes are TRBV6-5 and TRBJ2-4, with D perhaps TRBD1 (5 bases). Germline CDR1 and CDR2: MNHEY and SVGAGI. V was clipped by 6 bases and J by 9 bases, with 12 bases between them. The CDR3 sequence is 12 residues long. The CDR3 DNA sequence: TGTGCCAGCAGCGACAGCCTTGGCATTCAGTACTTC. Protein product: CASSDSLGIQYF.